This T cell receptor beta chain was sequenced during a study of blood T cell repertoires in COVID-19. The wider study: The samples span acute and convalescent COVID-19 from the United States, Italy and Spain. Sources were T cells, B-cell-depleted T cells, or PBMCs; the material itself was cDNA or gDNA.

Original processing methods: Amplification of reference gene primers was used by the study to estimate nucleated cell counts. Data came from immunoSEQ multiplex PCR; TCRdb stores just in-frame clones and leaves some out. V and J calls and clone size are as listed in that table; D and trimming were resolved from the DNA. The sample has 110,000 to 150,000 clones; about 77% are singletons. The CDR3 is made up of 14 amino acids. With 5 bases removed from V and 1 base from J, the gap between germline ends came to 12 bases. Germline CDR1 SGHVS, CDR2 FQNEAQ. J is TRBJ2-7 and V is TRBV7-8, with D possibly matching TRBD2 (7 bases). The sequencing sample was made of peripheral blood. The source of this sequence is a man in his sixties with acute or convalescent COVID-19. For the CDR3, the DNA is TGTGCCAGCAGCGTAGGGGGGGAGTCCTACGAGCAGTACTTC. It is translated as CASSVGGESYEQYF.